Shown below are 21 T cell receptor beta chains from a single sample sequenced in a study of beta chain features in type 1 diabetes. Overall study results and limits: Type 1 diabetes patients had TCRB CDR3s that were shorter (moderately but significantly so) in all four CD4+ subsets.

The whole isolated RNA underwent reverse transcription, so sequencing captured expressed TCRB transcripts. Measured with immunoSEQ multiplex PCR; TCRdb has only the in-frame clones, and not every one. The data contain 25,000 to 35,000 clones, about two thirds of them singletons. These receptors' targets are unknown. The sequenced sample was Tregs from blood. The receptors were sampled from a woman in her thirties with type 1 diabetes.

The V gene is TRBV5-1, the J gene TRBJ1-2, with 11 bases fitting TRBD1. J gave up 6 bases and V 4 bases, and 5 bases lay outside the gene matches. This CDR3 has 14 amino acids. Germline assignment: CDR1 SGHRS and CDR2 YFSETQ. CDR3 bases: TGCGCCAGCAGCCCCTGGGACAGGGGGGATGGCTACACCTTC. This encodes CASSPWDRGDGYTF.

This chain connects TRBV5-1 to TRBJ2-2, with D maybe TRBD2 (6 bases). This CDR3 is built from 14 residues. V was pared by 5 bases and J by 0 bases, with 8 bases between. Germline V gene sequence: CDR1 SGHRS, CDR2 YFSETQ. CDR3 sequence reads: CASRGGTNTGELFF. The CDR3 bases are TGCGCCAGCAGAGGCGGGACGAACACCGGGGAGCTGTTTTTT.

The genes are TRBV6-1 and TRBJ1-1; 8 nucleotides line up with TRBD1. This CDR3 comprises 14 residues. Unmatched junction bases numbered 6, after V lost 8 bases and J lost 1 base. Germline-derived CDR1 and CDR2 are MNHNS and SASEGT. CDR3 amino acids: CASERQGPNTEAFF. The CDR3, as DNA: TGTGCCAGCGAACGACAGGGGCCGAACACTGAAGCTTTCTTT.

This clone was counted a single time. The rearrangement uses TRBV5-1 and TRBJ2-7; 9 bases match TRBD1. This CDR3 spans 16 amino acids. Losses at the gene ends were 1 base for V and 0 bases for J; bases not matched to a gene: 5. Per the germline V gene, CDR1 is SGHRS and CDR2 is YFSETQ. DNA for the CDR3: TGCGCCAGCAGCTTGAGGGGACAGGGTAGCTCCTACGAGCAGTACTTC. It specifies CASSLRGQGSSYEQYF.

This clone was counted only a few times. This rearrangement joins TRBV6-1 to TRBJ2-5; TRBD2 is a possible D gene (6 bases). Trimming cost V 6 bases and J 5 bases, with 19 bases left between them. Germline V lookup: CDR1 MNHNS, CDR2 SASEGT. This CDR3 has 15 amino acids. The chain's CDR3 is CASSPAASAGETQYF. The CDR3 DNA reads as TGTGCCAGCAGCCCCGCCGCCAGCGCGGGGGAGACCCAGTACTTC.

V is TRBV29-1 and J is TRBJ1-2; 7 bases are shared with TRBD1. Germline V lookup: CDR1 SQVTM, CDR2 ANQGSEA. After removal of 2 bases from V and 8 bases from J, the junction contained 8 bases not matched to a gene. The CDR3 has 13 amino acids. The DNA of the CDR3 is TGCAGCGTTGAATATGAGGGGGCCGGGGGCTACACCTTC. It translates to CSVEYEGAGGYTF.

This chain uses TRBV18 with TRBJ2-7; 7 bases line up with TRBD2. Germline V lookup: CDR1 KGHSH, CDR2 LQKENI. Unmatched junction bases numbered 6, after V lost 8 bases and J lost 2 bases. This CDR3 is built from 13 residues. The CDR3 loop reads CASALSGTYEQYF. Written as DNA, the CDR3 is TGTGCCAGCGCCCTAAGCGGGACCTACGAGCAGTACTTC.

The gene calls are TRBV6-1 and TRBJ2-5; 7 positions agree with TRBD1. CDR1 MNHNS and CDR2 SASEGT come from the germline V gene. The CDR3 has 12 amino acids. Trimming removed 7 bases from V and 3 bases from J; junction bases left unmatched: 2. The CDR3 here is CASKTGKETQYF. DNA for the CDR3: TGTGCCAGCAAGACAGGGAAAGAGACCCAGTACTTC.

The V call is TRBV5-6, the J call TRBJ2-2, with 10 positions matching TRBD2. Trimming removed 2 bases from V and 5 bases from J; junction bases left unmatched: 12. Germline assignment: CDR1 SGHDT and CDR2 YYEEEE. The CDR3 length is 18 residues. The CDR3 DNA sequence: TGTGCCAGCAGCTTCCACCCCTCTAGCGGGAGAGGAACCGGGGAGCTGTTTTTT. Its protein is CASSFHPSSGRGTGELFF. The variable domain in full, completed from reference TRBV5-6 and TRBJ2-2, reads DAGVTQSPTHLIKTRGQQVTLRCSPKSGHDTVSWYQQALGQGPQFIFQYYEEEERQRGNFPDRFSGHQFPNYSSELNVNALLLGDSALYLCASSFHPSSGRGTGELFFGEGSRLTVL.

CDR3 residues: CASSTGLAGIHTGELFF. The CDR3 DNA reads TGTGCCAGCAGCACGGGACTAGCGGGGATCCACACCGGGGAGCTGTTTTTT. V is TRBV5-4 and J is TRBJ2-2; 13 positions match TRBD2. The CDR3 has 17 amino acids. Germline-derived CDR1 and CDR2 are SGHNT and YYREEE (reference sequence). Unmatched junction bases numbered 6, after V lost 4 bases and J lost 3 bases.

This chain connects TRBV19 to TRBJ2-7; 7 positions agree with TRBD2. This CDR3 region has 15 residues. J lost 3 bases, V lost 11 bases, and 16 bases had no gene match. Germline V CDR1 and CDR2: LNHDA, SQIVND (reference sequence). CDR3 sequence (DNA): TGTGCCCCCAGAGCGGGACCCCACTCGGGCTACGAGCAGTACTTC. It encodes CAPRAGPHSGYEQYF.

A few counts support this clone. The chain is built from TRBV7-2 and TRBJ2-5; 13 positions agree with TRBD2. With 6 bases clipped from V and 4 bases from J, the junction kept 2 bases outside the gene matches. Germline V gene sequence: CDR1 SGHTA, CDR2 FQGNSA. This CDR3 comprises 14 residues. Here the CDR3 reads CASSRTSGRETQYF. Here the CDR3 DNA reads TGTGCCAGCAGTCGGACTAGCGGGAGAGAGACCCAGTACTTC.

The V gene is TRBV19, the J gene TRBJ2-5; D call uncertain. Germline V gene data show CDR1 as LNHDA and CDR2 as SQIVND (reference sequence). This CDR3 has 13 residues. V gave up 6 bases and J gave up 2 bases, with 10 bases separating them. In nucleotides, the CDR3 is TGTGCCAGTAGATACAGTGAGCAAGAGACCCAGTACTTC. As protein: CASRYSEQETQYF. The variable domain in full, completed from reference TRBV19 and TRBJ2-5, reads DGGITQSPKYLFRKEGQNVTLSCEQNLNHDAMYWYRQDPGQGLRLIYYSQIVNDFQKGDIAEGYSVSREKKESFPLTVTSAQKNPTAFYLCASRYSEQETQYFGPGTRLLVL.

This chain links TRBV5-1 with TRBJ2-5; TRBD1 or TRBD2 may be the D gene (6 bases each). The germline CDR1 and CDR2 sequences are SGHRS and YFSETQ. The V gene lost 4 bases and the J gene lost 2 bases, with 18 bases spanning the gap. This CDR3 has 16 amino acids. The CDR3 loop is CASSLGGSKLQETQYF. CDR3 sequence (DNA): TGCGCCAGCAGCCTGGGGGGCAGCAAACTACAAGAGACCCAGTACTTC.

This clone has just a few counts. V and J are TRBV6-1 and TRBJ2-5; 11 bases align to TRBD1. The V and J ends lost 4 bases and 4 bases, in that order; junction bases with no gene match: 5. From germline, CDR1 is MNHNS and CDR2 SASEGT. This CDR3 has 15 residues. Written as DNA, the CDR3 is TGTGCCAGCAGTGGGACAGGGGGCTTCGGAGAGACCCAGTACTTC. Translation: CASSGTGGFGETQYF.

This chain connects TRBV2 to TRBJ2-3; TRBD2 matches at 8 bases. Germline lookup yields CDR1 SNHLY and CDR2 FYNNEI. J was trimmed by 7 bases and V by 6 bases; bases with no gene match: 12. The CDR3 totals 15 residues. CDR3 sequence reads: CASRVTSGSTNTQYF. The CDR3 coding sequence is TGTGCCAGCAGGGTAACTAGCGGAAGCACCAATACGCAGTATTTT.

This clone was picked up a small number of times. The genes are TRBV29-1 and TRBJ2-7; D not certain. V shed 4 bases and J shed 4 bases, with 17 bases lying between them. CDR1 and CDR2 (germline): SQVTM, ANQGSEA. The CDR3 extends over 14 amino acids. The CDR3 bases are TGCAGCGTTGGTTGGTTCAGTAACATTTACGAGCAGTACTTC. Protein product: CSVGWFSNIYEQYF.

The V gene is TRBV5-1, the J gene TRBJ2-1; TRBD1 matches 10 bases. The ends lost 3 bases at V and 8 bases at J; junction bases unmatched: 8. The CDR3 contains 15 residues. Germline V gene lookup returns CDR1 SGHRS and CDR2 YFSETQ. CDR3 loop: CASSWTGTGVDEQFF. The CDR3, as DNA: TGCGCCAGCAGCTGGACGGGGACAGGGGTCGATGAGCAGTTCTTC.

There are a few counts of this clone. This sequence joins TRBV19 and TRBJ2-2, with TRBD2 as a possible D gene (5 bases). The CDR3 covers 13 residues. Germline CDR1 LNHDA, CDR2 SQIVND (reference sequence). The V end was cut by 7 bases, the J end by 8 bases, with 14 bases between. The CDR3: CASNTLPGGELFF. As DNA, the CDR3 is TGTGCCAGTAATACGCTGCCGGGGGGGGAGCTGTTTTTT.

The J gene is TRBJ2-2, the V gene TRBV11-2, with 8 nucleotides matching TRBD1. The germline gives CDR1 SGHAT, CDR2 FQNNGV. This CDR3 has 15 amino acids. Trimming at V came to 4 bases and at J to 6 bases, leaving 7 bases not matched to a gene. Here the CDR3 DNA reads TGTGCCAGCAGCTCCCGACAGGGGATATCCGGGGAGCTGTTTTTT. It yields the protein CASSSRQGISGELFF.

This rearrangement joins TRBV15 to TRBJ1-5, with TRBD1 matching over 7 bases. The J segment lost 7 bases and the V segment lost 3 bases, leaving 12 bases of the junction unmatched. Germline V gives CDR1 LNHNV, CDR2 YYDKDF (reference sequence). This CDR3 has 16 amino acids. The CDR3: CATSSQEQGFWQPQHF. For the CDR3, the DNA is TGTGCCACCAGCAGCCAGGAACAGGGGTTTTGGCAGCCCCAGCATTTT. Combining the CDR3 with reference TRBV15 and TRBJ1-5 gives the whole variable domain DAMVIQNPRYQVTQFGKPVTLSCSQTLNHNVMYWYQQKSSQAPKLLFHYYDKDFNNEADTPDNFQSRRPNTSFCFLDIRSPGLGDTAMYLCATSSQEQGFWQPQHFGDGTRLSIL.